Listed below are T cell receptor beta chains from one sample, sequenced in a study of T cell repertoires in cytomegalovirus infection. TCRdb recomputed calls from the reads with MiXCR, one row per CDR3 protein. This sample yields about 240,000 distinct CDR3 sequences, of which around 6.4% are seen a single time; around 6.5% belongs to the top ten. Sequenced sample: PBMCs. Receptors originate from a human donor in good health (CMV status not recorded). Some clones in this sample may be carry-over from other donors' samples. The CDR3 runs from the conserved cysteine through the conserved F or W. A D gene is named only where the DNA matches it firmly. The size field is filled for only some rows; it gives once, few, many or a size class.

>many|TRBV6-2/TRBV6-3|TRBJ1-5|TRBD1
TGTGCCAGCAGTTACTTGCGCAGGGGGAGGCAGCCCCAGCATTTT
CASSYLRRGRQPQHF
>few|TRBV20-1|TRBJ2-1|.
TGCAGTGCCTCCTGGACTTTCCCGACCTACAATGAGCAGTTCTTC
CSASWTFPTYNEQFF
>many|TRBV20-1|TRBJ1-5|.
TGCAGTGCTCCTGGGACAACGGACAATCAGCCCCAGCATTTT
CSAPGTTDNQPQHF
>many|TRBV7-7|TRBJ2-2|TRBD1
TGTGCCATAGACAGGGGGCGGAACGGGGAGCTGTTTTTT
CAIDRGRNGELFF
>many|TRBV7-2|TRBJ1-1|.
TGTGCCAGCAACTCTGTTCCGTCGGGGACTGAAGCTTTCTTT
CASNSVPSGTEAFF
>many|TRBV5-5|TRBJ2-5|TRBD2
TGTGCCAGCAGCCTAGCGGTCCAAGAGACCCAGTACTTC
CASSLAVQETQYF
>many|TRBV12-3/TRBV12-4|TRBJ1-2|TRBD1
TGTGCCAGCAGTCCAGGACAGGCTCGCCCGGGTGGCTACACCTTC
CASSPGQARPGGYTF
>many|TRBV19|TRBJ2-3|.
TGTGCCAGTAGTCCGAGACAAGCAGGGACGCAGTATTTT
CASSPRQAGTQYF
>many|TRBV18|TRBJ1-1|.
TGTGCCAGCTCACCACGCGCAGTAACCATGAACACTGAAGCTTTCTTT
CASSPRAVTMNTEAFF
>many|TRBV7-8|TRBJ2-7|.
TGTGCCAGCAGCTTGGGGGGGACAGCCTACGAGCAGTACTTC
CASSLGGTAYEQYF
>many|TRBV7-2|TRBJ2-5|TRBD2
TGTGCCAGCAGCTTAGAGTTTGGCGGGGGAGAAGAGACCCAGTACTTC
CASSLEFGGGEETQYF
>many|TRBV7-9|TRBJ2-7|.
TGTGCCAGCAGCCCTCTTTCGGAGCCCTACGAGCAGTACTTC
CASSPLSEPYEQYF
>.|TRBV27|TRBJ1-1|TRBD1
TGTGCCAGCAGTTTCGGGACAGGGGCTGCTTGGGGCACTGAAGCTTTCTTT
CASSFGTGAAWGTEAFF
>many|TRBV7-2|TRBJ2-5|TRBD2
TGTGCCAGCAGATTGCGGCGGACTAGCGGGTACCAAGAGACCCAGTACTTC
CASRLRRTSGYQETQYF
>many|TRBV7-9|TRBJ1-2|.
TGTGCCACCTCTACATGGGGCCGAAAGGAGTACTATGGCTACACCTTC
CATSTWGRKEYYGYTF
>many|TRBV7-9|TRBJ1-2|.
TGTGCCAGCAGCTCCCACAGTGCCTATGGCTACACCTTC
CASSSHSAYGYTF
>.|TRBV20-1|TRBJ2-7|.
TGCAGTGCTAGAGACAGGGGAGCCGGCTACGAGCAGTACTTC
CSARDRGAGYEQYF
>many|TRBV7-2|TRBJ1-1|.
TGTGCCAGCAGCTTTAGACAGGCGGGAATTATGAACACTGAAGCTTTCTTT
CASSFRQAGIMNTEAFF
>.|TRBV3-1|TRBJ2-3|TRBD2
TGTGCCAGCAGCCAAGGCGGGGGATCCGATACGCAGTATTTT
CASSQGGGSDTQYF
>many|TRBV14|TRBJ2-1|TRBD2
TGTGCCAGCAGCCAAGATTACGGGCTAGCGGGGGGCGACGAGCAGTTCTTC
CASSQDYGLAGGDEQFF
>many|TRBV7-9|TRBJ2-5|.
TGTGCCAGCAGCTTAGTGGCACAAGAGACCCAGTACTTC
CASSLVAQETQYF
>many|TRBV7-9|TRBJ1-1|.
TGTGCCAGCAGCTTAGAAGGCGGCACTGAAGCTTTCTTT
CASSLEGGTEAFF
>many|TRBV12-3/TRBV12-4|TRBJ2-3|.
TGTGCCAGCAGCTTGGAAGGGACGCAGTATTTT
CASSLEGTQYF
>few|TRBV20-1|TRBJ2-5|TRBD1
TGCAGTGCCCACCCGGACAGGGGAGAGACCCAGTACTTC
CSAHPDRGETQYF
>many|TRBV28|TRBJ2-1|.
TGTGCCAGCAGCCCTGGACCAAGCTCCTACAATGAGCAGTTCTTC
CASSPGPSSYNEQFF
>many|TRBV30|TRBJ1-1|.
TGTGCCTGGAGTGAACAGTCGAACACTGAAGCTTTCTTT
CAWSEQSNTEAFF
>many|TRBV29-1|TRBJ1-2|.
TGCAGCGTTGGCGGCTTATCCTATGGCTACACCTTC
CSVGGLSYGYTF
>many|TRBV7-2|TRBJ1-1|.
TGTGCCAGCAGCTTTACAGGCAGTGCCACTGAAGCTTTCTTT
CASSFTGSATEAFF
>many|TRBV6-2/TRBV6-3|TRBJ1-4|.
TGTGCCAGCAATCGGAAGGCAACTAATGAAAAACTGTTTTTT
CASNRKATNEKLFF
>many|TRBV7-6|TRBJ2-1|TRBD2
TGTGCCAGCAGCGCGGGTGGGTTCAGCGGGAACTACAATGAGCAGTTCTTC
CASSAGGFSGNYNEQFF
>many|TRBV2|TRBJ2-2|TRBD1
TGTGCCAGCAGGCTCACAGGGGACACCGGGGAGCTGTTTTTT
CASRLTGDTGELFF
>many|TRBV7-2|TRBJ2-5|TRBD2
TGTGCCAGCAGCTCTACGGGGAGCGGGGGGGCAGAGACCCAGTACTTC
CASSSTGSGGAETQYF
>once|TRBV28|TRBJ2-1|TRBD1
TGTGCCAGCAGTTCCTACAGGGGGCTGAACTACAATGAGCAGTTCTTC
CASSSYRGLNYNEQFF
>many|TRBV6-5|TRBJ1-6|.
TGTGCCAGCACCCGTGACAGGAGAAATTCACCCCTCCACTTT
CASTRDRRNSPLHF
>many|TRBV7-2|TRBJ1-4|.
TGTGCCAGCAGCTATCCCGGGACGGCGGAAAAACTGTTTTTT
CASSYPGTAEKLFF
>many|TRBV12-3/TRBV12-4|TRBJ2-1|.
TGTGCCAGCAGTTTCATGTCCCAGCAGTTCTTC
CASSFMSQQFF
>many|TRBV7-2|TRBJ2-5|.
TGTGCCAGCAGCTTAGTCGGCGGGGGCATAACACAAGAGACCCAGTACTTC
CASSLVGGGITQETQYF
>many|TRBV27|TRBJ2-1|TRBD2
TGTGCCAGCAGTTTGACTAGCGGGGGGCCTAAAAATTACAATGAGCAGTTCTTC
CASSLTSGGPKNYNEQFF
>many|TRBV7-9|TRBJ2-7|.
TGTGCCAGCAGCGTAGCGGACACCTCCTACGAGCAGTACTTC
CASSVADTSYEQYF
>many|TRBV4-1|TRBJ2-3|.
TGCGCCAGCAGCCAAGGACAAGGGGCCGGCACAGATACGCAGTATTTT
CASSQGQGAGTDTQYF
>few|TRBV20-1|TRBJ1-1|.
TGCAGTGCTAGTCGATCGAGGCAGAGCACTGAAGCTTTCTTT
CSASRSRQSTEAFF
>many|TRBV11-3|TRBJ1-2|.
TGTGCCAGCAGCTTAAGGGACACTCGCACTGTTAACTATGGCTACACCTTC
CASSLRDTRTVNYGYTF
>many|TRBV28|TRBJ2-7|TRBD1
TGTGCCAGCAGTTTGCGAACCGACAGGGGCCGTAACGAGCAGTACTTC
CASSLRTDRGRNEQYF
>many|TRBV7-2|TRBJ2-7|TRBD2
TGTGCCAGCAGCTTCGGAAGCGGGAGCTCCTACGAGCAGTACTTC
CASSFGSGSSYEQYF
>many|TRBV20-1|TRBJ2-1|.
TGCAGTGCTAGGAGGAGGGGAGGCAATGAGCAGTTCTTC
CSARRRGGNEQFF
>many|TRBV5-1|TRBJ2-7|.
TGCGCCAGCAGCTTGGAAGGACGGGTAGGGGGTTCCGAGCAGTACTTC
CASSLEGRVGGSEQYF
>many|TRBV12-3/TRBV12-4|TRBJ1-5|TRBD1
TGTGCCAGCAGGCGGACAGGGGCCAATCAGCCCCAGCATTTT
CASRRTGANQPQHF
>many|TRBV3-1|TRBJ1-2|.
TGTGCCAGCAGCCAAAGGACGGCGACTAACTATGGCTACACCTTC
CASSQRTATNYGYTF
>many|TRBV27|TRBJ2-1|.
TGTGCCAGCAGTCGGGGAGGGGGGGGCAATAATGAGCAGTTCTTC
CASSRGGGGNNEQFF
>many|TRBV19|TRBJ2-5|.
TGTGCCGCTGCCTCCCGACCCCAAGAGACCCAGTACTTC
CAAASRPQETQYF
>many|TRBV5-4|TRBJ2-5|.
TGTGCCAGCAGCTTGGGGAGGGCTGAAGAGACCCAGTACTTC
CASSLGRAEETQYF
>many|TRBV6-2/TRBV6-3|TRBJ2-1|TRBD2
TGTGCCAGCATCCCTTGGGCTAGCGGGGGCCTCCCCGATGAGCAGTTCTTC
CASIPWASGGLPDEQFF
>.|TRBV15|TRBJ2-1|.
TGTGCCACCAGCAGAGATGGGGGGAACAATGAGCAGTTCTTC
CATSRDGGNNEQFF